Presented here are 21 T cell receptor beta chains from one specimen sequenced in a study of T cells after yellow fever vaccination. Via MiXCR, TCRdb re-called the 5' RACE reads, giving one row per CDR3 protein. The table shows fewer than 650,000 distinct CDR3 sequences, with about a fifth occurring only once. The material was PBMCs, obtained roughly 23 days after the first yellow fever vaccination. The source is a man between 18 and 35 years old who received the YFV17D yellow fever vaccine.

V usage is TRBV18 and J usage is TRBJ1-6; D is unresolved. This CDR3 contains 14 residues. V was cut by 4 bases and J by 14 bases, with 18 bases left in between. CDR1 is KGHSH and CDR2 is LQKENI in the germline V gene. The CDR3 DNA sequence: TGTGCCAGCTCACTTGGGAGATCTGATTCGTCCCTCCACTTT. Encoded protein: CASSLGRSDSSLHF.

This clonotype was counted between two and nine times. The chain has TRBV12-3 or TRBV12-4 and TRBJ1-6, with D maybe TRBD1 (6 bases). The CDR3 is 13 residues long. V shed 7 bases and J shed 13 bases, with 17 bases lying between them. CDR3 sequence reads: CASTREGGMPLHF. The CDR3 DNA sequence: TGTGCCAGCACTAGAGAGGGGGGAATGCCCCTCCACTTT.

This chain joins TRBV4-2 and TRBJ2-3, with 12 bases aligning to TRBD2. The CDR3 is made up of 18 amino acids. Per the germline V gene, CDR1 is LGHNA and CDR2 is YNFKEQ. The ends lost 4 bases at V and 3 bases at J; junction bases unmatched: 11. Here the CDR3 reads CASSLLPSGGAGTDTQYF. The CDR3 bases are TGTGCCAGCAGCCTACTCCCTAGCGGGGGGGCGGGGACAGATACGCAGTATTTT.

This clonotype was counted only a few times. The genes are TRBV28 and TRBJ2-5; D is ambiguous. The V gene lost 3 bases and the J gene lost 5 bases, with 10 bases spanning the gap. This CDR3 has 13 amino acids. CDR1 is MDHEN and CDR2 is SYDVKM in the germline V gene. The CDR3 here is CASSFGARETQYF. The CDR3 DNA reads as TGTGCCAGCAGTTTCGGTGCTCGGGAGACCCAGTACTTC. The full variable domain, with the rest looked up from reference TRBV28 and TRBJ2-5, is DVKVTQSSRYLVKRTGEKVFLECVQDMDHENMFWYRQDPGLGLRLIYFSYDVKMKEKGDIPEGYSVSREKKERFSLILESASTNQTSMYLCASSFGARETQYFGPGTRLLVL.

This clonotype was recorded a few times. The chain combines TRBV18 with TRBJ1-1; 7 positions agree with TRBD1. Germline values: CDR1 KGHSH, CDR2 LQKENI. The CDR3 contains 13 residues. Unmatched junction bases numbered 2, after V lost 3 bases and J lost 4 bases. The CDR3: CASSPTGPTEAFF. The CDR3 region has the DNA TGTGCCAGCTCACCGACAGGGCCCACTGAAGCTTTCTTT.

J is TRBJ1-1 and V is TRBV2; D remains ambiguous. The germline gives CDR1 SNHLY, CDR2 FYNNEI. V was cut by 7 bases and J by 6 bases, with 21 bases left in between. The length of the CDR3 is 15 residues. Here the CDR3 reads CASTPRRVSGSEAFF. DNA of the CDR3: TGTGCCAGCACCCCAAGGCGGGTGTCGGGTTCTGAAGCTTTCTTT.

This clonotype was seen only a few times. The chain has TRBV28 and TRBJ1-1; D perhaps matches TRBD1 (6 bases). This CDR3 has 16 residues. In germline, CDR1 is MDHEN, CDR2 SYDVKM. V was pared by 6 bases and J by 0 bases, with 17 bases between. The CDR3 loop reads CASSARGGLMNTEAFF. CDR3 in DNA: TGTGCCAGCAGCGCCCGCGGGGGCTTAATGAACACTGAAGCTTTCTTT.

V is TRBV6-5 and J is TRBJ2-1; no clear D gene. The CDR3 length is 17 residues. V shed 3 bases and J shed 7 bases, with 22 bases lying between them. In germline, CDR1 is MNHEY, CDR2 SVGAGI. CDR3 residues: CASSYEAPSRVANEQFF. The DNA for the CDR3 is TGTGCCAGCAGTTATGAAGCCCCCTCAAGGGTGGCAAATGAGCAGTTCTTC.

The chain links TRBV20-1 to TRBJ2-3, with D perhaps being TRBD1 or TRBD2 (5 bases each). CDR1 is DFQATT and CDR2 is SNEGSKA in the germline V gene (reference sequence). The ends were cut back, 1 base at V and 7 bases at J, with 15 bases in the middle. The CDR3 covers 14 residues. CDR3 loop: CSARGEMGRYTQYF. The CDR3 DNA reads TGCAGTGCTAGAGGGGAGATGGGACGGTATACGCAGTATTTT.

The rearrangement joins TRBV2 to TRBJ2-2, with no clear D. V lost 4 bases, J lost 2 bases, and 8 bases lay in between. The germline V gene has CDR1 SNHLY and CDR2 FYNNEI. The CDR3 loop spans 14 amino acids. CDR3 in amino acids: CASSGILNTGELFF. The CDR3 DNA reads as TGTGCCAGCAGTGGTATTCTTAACACCGGGGAGCTGTTTTTT. The full variable domain, completed using reference TRBV2 and TRBJ2-2, is EPEVTQTPSHQVTQMGQEVILRCVPISNHLYFYWYRQILGQKVEFLVSFYNNEISEKSEIFDDQFSVERPDGSNFTLKIRSTKLEDSAMYFCASSGILNTGELFFGEGSRLTVL.

The chain joins TRBV21-1 to TRBJ2-7; the table names TRBD1, a call not compared with the DNA. TRBV21-1 is annotated as a pseudogene. CDR3 length equals 15 residues. CDR3 sequence: CASSKELGHHYEQYV. The CDR3 nucleotides read TGTGCCAGCAGCAAAGAACTCGGACACCACTACGAGCAGTACGTC.

This sequence joins TRBV6-2 or TRBV6-3 and TRBJ1-6; D gene uncertain. This CDR3 spans 17 amino acids. The ends were cut back, 2 bases at V and 0 bases at J, with 11 bases in the middle. The germline V gene has CDR1 MNHEY and CDR2 SVGEGT. CDR3 DNA sequence: TGTGCCAGCAGTTACCCGCGAAGGAGCTCCTATAATTCACCCCTCCACTTT. Residues: CASSYPRRSSYNSPLHF.

The rearrangement links TRBV6-1 to TRBJ2-3, with a weak D call TRBD2 (6 bases). V lost 6 bases, J lost 4 bases, and 17 bases lay in between. The CDR3 runs to 15 residues. Germline V lookup: CDR1 MNHNS, CDR2 SASEGT. CDR3 in amino acids: CASSGTPRRADTQYF. CDR3 nucleotide sequence: TGTGCCAGCAGCGGGACCCCCCGGAGGGCAGATACGCAGTATTTT.

The genes are TRBV25-1 and TRBJ2-7, with D possibly matching TRBD2 (6 bases). V lost 3 bases and J 4 bases, leaving 13 bases between the germline ends. This CDR3 comprises 14 residues. Germline V gene sequence: CDR1 MGHDK, CDR2 SYGVNS. The CDR3, as DNA: TGTGCCAGCAGTGAGTTTAGCGGTCCTTACGAGCAGTACTTC. It yields the protein CASSEFSGPYEQYF.

The genes are TRBV12-3 or TRBV12-4 and TRBJ2-3, with 10 bases identical to TRBD2. CDR3 length: 15 residues. The junction had 9 bases not matched to a gene; V was cut back by 5 bases and J by 7 bases. The CDR3 coding sequence is TGTGCCAGCAGTGGGTCTAGCGGGGGCGTTAATACGCAGTATTTT. It is translated as CASSGSSGGVNTQYF.

The genes are TRBV5-1 and TRBJ2-7; D is perhaps TRBD1 (5 bases). This CDR3 contains 14 residues. Germline values: CDR1 SGHRS, CDR2 YFSETQ. Trimming pared 6 bases from V and 2 bases from J, leaving 15 bases between. This CDR3 reads CASKPGPTAYEQYV. For the CDR3, the DNA is TGCGCCAGCAAACCAGGGCCCACCGCCTACGAGCAGTACGTC.

This clonotype was detected many times. This rearrangement joins TRBV12-5 to TRBJ2-7; 8 bases agree with TRBD1. This CDR3 comprises 15 residues. The junction had 6 bases not matched to a gene; V was cut back by 4 bases and J by 1 base. Germline V gene lookup returns CDR1 LGHNT and CDR2 FRNRAP. The CDR3 is CASGSWTGSSYEQYF. The CDR3 bases are TGTGCTAGTGGTTCCTGGACAGGGTCTTCCTACGAGCAGTACTTC.

This clonotype was observed a few times. V and J are TRBV5-6 and TRBJ1-2, with a tentative D call TRBD1 (5 bases). In germline, CDR1 is SGHDT, CDR2 YYEEEE. CDR3 length equals 13 residues. Trimming left V 4 bases short and J 7 bases short, with 14 bases between. The CDR3 loop is CASSLFQGGGYTF. The CDR3 DNA follows: TGTGCCAGCAGCCTATTTCAGGGTGGTGGCTACACCTTC.

The chain has TRBV20-1 and TRBJ2-1; TRBD1 aligns across 8 bases. The CDR3 sequence is 12 residues long. V lost 6 bases to trimming and J lost 8 bases; unmatched junction nucleotides: 6. CDR1 DFQATT and CDR2 SNEGSKA come from the germline V gene (reference sequence). In DNA form, the CDR3 reads TGCAGTGCCAAGACAGGGGTCCATGAGCAGTTCTTC. It translates to CSAKTGVHEQFF.

The V and J genes are TRBV5-5 and TRBJ1-2, with no clear D. The CDR3 loop spans 15 amino acids. With 2 bases removed from V and 2 bases from J, the gap between germline ends came to 13 bases. Per the germline V gene, CDR1 is SGHKS and CDR2 is YYEKEE (reference sequence). DNA for the CDR3: TGTGCCAGCAGCTTTATAGGAGTTGCCAACTATGGCTACACCTTC. This codes for CASSFIGVANYGYTF.

The chain uses TRBV11-2 and TRBJ2-7; D is undetermined. The length of the CDR3 is 13 residues. The germline V gene has CDR1 SGHAT and CDR2 FQNNGV. V was trimmed by 1 base and J by 4 bases, leaving 8 bases between them. CDR3 protein: CASSLVPSYEQYV. DNA of the CDR3: TGTGCCAGCAGCTTAGTACCCTCTTACGAGCAGTACGTC.